This TCR beta chain was captured by sequencing in a study of T cell responses to AZD1222 COVID-19 vaccine. Analysis merged second doses at about 4 or about 12 weeks. General study results and limits: Donors in the cohort were predominantly white British and more often female, and clonal diversity was possibly underestimated. Regions left unmutated in variants are reportedly the target of nearly half of spike-specific TCRs. CD4 TCRs linked to vaccination spanned spike, dominating at 160-218 and 743-854.

Profiling relied on immunoSEQ multiplex PCR, and the TCRdb table lists in-frame clones only, not all of them. The repertoire has over 130,000 clones, about 93% of them found once; the top ten carry over 4%. This clone has more than one count but fewer than ten. Antigen unknown. Sequenced here: peripheral blood, sampled 28 days after the second AZD1222 dose. The TCR was taken from an adult who received the AZD1222 COVID-19 vaccine.

CDR3 in DNA: TGTGCCAGCAGCTTACGGGGCGCGAGCTATGGCTACACCTTC. Its translation: CASSLRGASYGYTF. This chain links TRBV11-1 with TRBJ1-2; maybe TRBD1 (5 bases). Germline V gives CDR1 SGHAT, CDR2 FQDESV (reference sequence). Between the trimmed V and J ends, which lost 2 bases and 4 bases, there was a span of 11 bases. The CDR3 has 14 residues.